Below, 10 T cell receptor beta chains from the same sample are listed, as sequenced in a study of control samples from healthy donors and cancer patients. Some clones are missing from TCRdb's copy, which holds only in-frame ones; the method was immunoSEQ multiplex PCR. The sample lists about 160,000 clones, approximately 96% occurring once. The sequencing sample was made of blood. These receptors were collected from a woman aged 25 to 45 in good health.

The chain is built from TRBV11-2 and TRBJ2-3; TRBD2 matches 14 bases. This CDR3 has 16 residues. V shed 5 bases and J 5 bases; nucleotides not matched to a gene: 6. Germline loops: CDR1 SGHAT, CDR2 FQNNGV. CDR3 DNA sequence: TGTGCCAGCAGCCCGGGACTAGCGGGAGAGGTAGATACGCAGTATTTT. Amino acids: CASSPGLAGEVDTQYF.

The chain employs TRBV30 and TRBJ1-5; TRBD1 might be the D (5 bases). From germline, CDR1 is GTSNPN and CDR2 SVGIG (reference sequence). The CDR3 spans 14 residues. V shed 2 bases and J shed 3 bases, with 11 bases lying between them. DNA of the CDR3: TGTGCCTGGAGTTTGGGGGGTCACAATCAGCCCCAGCATTTT. This encodes CAWSLGGHNQPQHF. Full variable domain (rest looked up from reference TRBV30 and TRBJ1-5): SQTIHQWPATLVQPVGSPLSLECTVEGTSNPNLYWYRQAAGRGLQLLFYSVGIGQISSEVPQNLSASRPQDRQFILSSKKLLLSDSGFYLCAWSLGGHNQPQHFGDGTRLSIL.

V gene TRBV7-9 combines with J gene TRBJ2-4; D possibly corresponds to TRBD1 (6 bases). V lost 5 bases and J lost 8, with 22 bases in between. The CDR3 runs to 16 residues. The germline CDR1 and CDR2 sequences are SEHNR and FQNEAQ (reference sequence). The CDR3 is CASSPGTSSVGDIQYF. As DNA, the CDR3 is TGTGCCAGCAGCCCCGGGACATCCTCGGTTGGGGACATTCAGTACTTC.

This clone was detected once. The chain combines TRBV7-9 with TRBJ2-4; D perhaps matches TRBD1 (5 bases). V was shortened by 2 bases and J by 10 bases, with 15 bases between the two germline ends. CDR3 length: 14 residues. CDR1 SEHNR and CDR2 FQNEAQ come from the germline V gene (reference sequence). DNA of the CDR3: TGTGCCAGCAGCTTACGTGACAGTCCATTAATTCAGTACTTC. Translation gives CASSLRDSPLIQYF.

This rearrangement joins TRBV7-9 to TRBJ2-2; D ambiguous. Deletions cut 4 bases from V and 6 bases from J, with 9 bases between. Germline CDR1 reads SEHNR; CDR2 reads FQNEAQ (reference sequence). The CDR3 is made up of 13 amino acids. CDR3 sequence (DNA): TGTGCCAGCAGCTGGGGATTGTCCGGGGAGCTGTTTTTT. Translated: CASSWGLSGELFF.

The V and J genes are TRBV30 and TRBJ1-1; D unresolved. Per the germline V gene, CDR1 is GTSNPN and CDR2 is SVGIG (reference sequence). V was shortened by 4 bases and J by 0 bases, with 9 bases between the two germline ends. The CDR3 extends over 13 amino acids. The CDR3 sequence is CAWNFGLNTEAFF. The CDR3 region has the DNA TGTGCCTGGAACTTCGGGTTGAACACTGAAGCTTTCTTT.

This clone was recorded once. J is TRBJ2-1 and V is TRBV27; a weak D match, TRBD2 (5 bases). With 2 bases removed from V and 5 bases from J, the gap between germline ends came to 16 bases. The CDR3 is 16 residues long. The germline V gene has CDR1 MNHEY and CDR2 SMNVEV (reference sequence). The CDR3 sequence: CASSLKAAVLNNEQFF. The CDR3 DNA reads as TGTGCCAGCAGTTTAAAGGCAGCGGTACTAAACAATGAGCAGTTCTTC.

V and J are TRBV7-2 and TRBJ2-2; TRBD1 matches 8 bases. With 5 bases clipped from V and 2 bases from J, the junction kept 4 bases outside the gene matches. Germline CDR1 reads SGHTA; CDR2 reads FQGNSA. This CDR3 spans 15 amino acids. The CDR3 loop is CASSRTGINTGELFF. The CDR3 nucleotides are TGTGCCAGCAGCAGGACAGGGATAAACACCGGGGAGCTGTTTTTT.

The chain combines TRBV7-2 with TRBJ1-6; TRBD1 might be the D (5 bases). There are 14 residues in the CDR3. Trimming took 4 bases from V and 9 from J, leaving 13 bases between them. Germline V lookup: CDR1 SGHTA, CDR2 FQGNSA. This chain's CDR3 is CASSSRGAGSPLHF. The CDR3 DNA sequence: TGTGCCAGCAGCTCTCGAGGGGCAGGTTCACCCCTCCACTTT.

The V gene is TRBV18, the J gene TRBJ2-2; D gene uncertain. V was pared by 4 bases and J by 0 bases, with 15 bases between. This CDR3 has 17 residues. CDR1 KGHSH and CDR2 LQKENI come from the germline V gene. CDR3 in amino acids: CASSRTPPGPNTGELFF. The CDR3 nucleotides are TGTGCCAGCTCACGCACTCCTCCGGGTCCGAACACCGGGGAGCTGTTTTTT.